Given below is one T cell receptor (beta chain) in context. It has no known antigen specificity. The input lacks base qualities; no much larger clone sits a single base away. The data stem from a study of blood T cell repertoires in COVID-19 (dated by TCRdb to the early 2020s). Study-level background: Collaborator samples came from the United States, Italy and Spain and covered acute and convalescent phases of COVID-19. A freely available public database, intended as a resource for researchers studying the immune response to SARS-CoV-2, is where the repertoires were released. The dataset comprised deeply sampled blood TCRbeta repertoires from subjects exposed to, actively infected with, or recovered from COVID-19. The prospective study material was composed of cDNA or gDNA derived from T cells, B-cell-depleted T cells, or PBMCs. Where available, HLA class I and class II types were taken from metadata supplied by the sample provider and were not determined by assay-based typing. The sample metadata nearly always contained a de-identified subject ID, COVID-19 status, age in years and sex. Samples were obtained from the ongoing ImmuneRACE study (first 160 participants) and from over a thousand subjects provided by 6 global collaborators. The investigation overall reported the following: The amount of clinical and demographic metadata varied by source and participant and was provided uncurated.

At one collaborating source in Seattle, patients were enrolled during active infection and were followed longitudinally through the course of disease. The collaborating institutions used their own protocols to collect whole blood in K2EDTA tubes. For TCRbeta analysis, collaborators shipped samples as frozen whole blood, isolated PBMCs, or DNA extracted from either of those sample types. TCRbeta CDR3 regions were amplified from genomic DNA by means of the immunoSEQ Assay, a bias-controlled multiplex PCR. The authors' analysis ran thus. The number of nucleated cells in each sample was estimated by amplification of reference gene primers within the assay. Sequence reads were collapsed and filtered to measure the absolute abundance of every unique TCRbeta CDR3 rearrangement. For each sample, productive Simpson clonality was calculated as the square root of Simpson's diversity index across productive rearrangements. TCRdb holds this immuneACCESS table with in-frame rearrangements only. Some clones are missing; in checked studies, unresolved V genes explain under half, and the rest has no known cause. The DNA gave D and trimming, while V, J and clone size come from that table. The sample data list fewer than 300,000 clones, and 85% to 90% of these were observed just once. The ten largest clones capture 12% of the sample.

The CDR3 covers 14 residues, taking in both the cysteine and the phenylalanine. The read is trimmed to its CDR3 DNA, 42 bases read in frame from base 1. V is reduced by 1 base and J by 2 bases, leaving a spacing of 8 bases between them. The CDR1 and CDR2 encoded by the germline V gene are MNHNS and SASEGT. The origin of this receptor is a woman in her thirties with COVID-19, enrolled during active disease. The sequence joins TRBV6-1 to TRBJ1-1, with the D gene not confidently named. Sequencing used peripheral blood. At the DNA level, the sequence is TGTGCCAGCAGTGAAGTACACGCAAACACTGAAGCTTTCTTT. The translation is CASSEVHANTEAFF.